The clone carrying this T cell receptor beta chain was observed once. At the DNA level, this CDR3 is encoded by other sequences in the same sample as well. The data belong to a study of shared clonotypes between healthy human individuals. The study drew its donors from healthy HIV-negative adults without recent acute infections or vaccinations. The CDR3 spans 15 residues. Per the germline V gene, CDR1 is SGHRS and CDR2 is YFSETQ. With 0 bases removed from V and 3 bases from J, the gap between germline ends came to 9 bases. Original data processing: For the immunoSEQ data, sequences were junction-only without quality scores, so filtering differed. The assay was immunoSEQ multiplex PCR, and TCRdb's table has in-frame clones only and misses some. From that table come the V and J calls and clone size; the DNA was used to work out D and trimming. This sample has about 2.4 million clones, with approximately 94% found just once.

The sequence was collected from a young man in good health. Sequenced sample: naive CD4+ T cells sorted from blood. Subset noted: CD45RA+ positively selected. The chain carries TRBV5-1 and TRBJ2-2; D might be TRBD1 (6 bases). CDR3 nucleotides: TGCGCCAGCAGCTTGGACAGGGTCGACACCGGGGAGCTGTTTTTT. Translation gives CASSLDRVDTGELFF.